What follows are 23 T cell receptor beta chains derived from one specimen sequenced in a study of Ad26.COV2.S vaccination and SARS-CoV-2 variants. The treatment denotes: 15 to 20 received Ad26.COV2.S at low or high dose, single or two shots; about 5 received placebo; per-sample allocation not given. Sample collection was performed on day 63 after the first vaccine or placebo injection. TCRdb's copy holds only in-frame clones and misses some; the assay was immunoSEQ multiplex PCR. The repertoire has about 330,000 clones, about 90% of them found once; the top ten carry about 5.4%. The sequenced sample was peripheral blood, obtained in a trial of Ad26.COV2.S vaccine versus placebo. Receptor source: a person aged 18 to 65 who received the Ad26.COV2.S COVID-19 vaccine or a placebo.

The gene calls are TRBV27 and TRBJ2-1; TRBD2 agrees at 14 bases. The CDR3 sequence is 16 residues long. CDR1 and CDR2 (germline): MNHEY, SMNVEV (reference sequence). Unmatched junction bases numbered 6, after V lost 3 bases and J lost 8 bases. The CDR3 nucleotides read TGTGCCAGCAGTTTCGGGGGACTAGCGGGAGCGCATGAGCAGTTCTTC. Its translation is CASSFGGLAGAHEQFF.

J is TRBJ1-3 and V is TRBV28, with 7 positions matching TRBD1. Germline V gene sequence: CDR1 MDHEN, CDR2 SYDVKM. This CDR3 is 14 amino acids long. V shed 5 bases, J shed 4 bases, and the junction held 5 bases outside the gene matches. DNA of the CDR3: TGTGCCAGCAGTACTACAGGGGTAGGAAACACCATATATTTT. It translates to CASSTTGVGNTIYF.

The chain joins TRBV6-4 to TRBJ1-2; D ambiguous. The CDR3 consists of 13 residues. Trimming pared 4 bases from V and 2 bases from J, leaving 8 bases between. Germline CDR1 is MRHNA and CDR2 is SNTAGT. The CDR3 DNA reads as TGTGCCAGCAGTGCCACTTGGAACTATGGCTACACCTTC. This sequence encodes CASSATWNYGYTF.

This CDR3 is CASSPRDRELNRAGNTIYF. The CDR3 DNA follows: TGCGCCAGCAGCCCCCGGGACAGGGAGCTAAATCGCGCTGGAAACACCATATATTTT. V is TRBV5-1 and J is TRBJ1-3, with 9 bases that match TRBD1. The CDR3 totals 19 residues. V lost 4 bases and J lost 2; bases outside the gene matches: 16. Germline lookup yields CDR1 SGHRS and CDR2 YFSETQ.

The rearrangement links TRBV7-2 to TRBJ2-5, with TRBD2 matching 11 bases. The CDR3 has 16 residues. Germline CDR1 reads SGHTA; CDR2 reads FQGNSA. V dropped 5 bases and J dropped 5; count of bases not matched to a gene: 10. CDR3 sequence reads: CASSTVSGGAVETQYF. The CDR3 DNA sequence: TGTGCCAGCAGCACCGTTAGCGGGGGGGCCGTTGAGACCCAGTACTTC.

V is TRBV9 and J is TRBJ2-3, with 7 bases lining up with TRBD1. The junction had 11 bases not matched to a gene; V was cut back by 1 base and J by 0 bases. This CDR3 has 18 amino acids. The germline CDR1 and CDR2 sequences are SGDLS and YYNGEE. CDR3 sequence (DNA): TGTGCCAGCAGCGTAAGGCCGGCTGAGGGGGCTAGCACAGATACGCAGTATTTT. It encodes CASSVRPAEGASTDTQYF. Filled out from reference TRBV9 and TRBJ2-3, the complete variable domain reads DSGVTQTPKHLITATGQRVTLRCSPRSGDLSVYWYQQSLDQGLQFLIQYYNGEERAKGNILERFSAQQFPDLHSELNLSSLELGDSALYFCASSVRPAEGASTDTQYFGPGTRLTVL.

The chain combines TRBV25-1 with TRBJ1-2, with unresolved D. Germline assignment: CDR1 MGHDK and CDR2 SYGVNS. The CDR3 runs to 15 residues. Trimming took 6 bases from V and 3 from J, leaving 17 bases between them. The CDR3 sequence: CASSAPQAGYYGYTF. CDR3 in DNA: TGTGCCAGCAGCGCTCCGCAGGCGGGGTACTATGGCTACACCTTC.

The table lists this clone with a count of one. This chain uses TRBV30 with TRBJ2-5; TRBD2 matches at 11 bases. Germline assignment: CDR1 GTSNPN and CDR2 SVGIG (reference sequence). V lost 4 bases, J lost 5 bases, and 9 bases stayed unmatched. CDR3 size: 15 residues. CDR3 region: CAWTNGLAGDETQYF. The CDR3 DNA follows: TGTGCCTGGACAAACGGACTAGCGGGTGATGAGACCCAGTACTTC.

V is TRBV3-1 (or the pseudogene TRBV3-2) and J is TRBJ1-5, with 10 bases lining up with TRBD1. This CDR3 spans 15 amino acids. V was clipped by 3 bases and J by 3 bases; unmatched bases: 2. CDR1 and CDR2 from the germline V gene are LGHDT and YNNKEL (reference sequence). The CDR3, as DNA: TGTGCCAGCAGCCAGGGGACAGGGGCCAATCAGCCCCAGCATTTT. Translation: CASSQGTGANQPQHF.

V is TRBV7-9 and J is TRBJ1-2, with a tentative D call TRBD1 (6 bases). The ends were cut back, 3 bases at V and 8 bases at J, with 19 bases in the middle. The CDR3 covers 15 residues. Germline V gene sequence: CDR1 SEHNR, CDR2 FQNEAQ (reference sequence). Written as DNA, the CDR3 is TGTGCCAGCAGCTTCATTCCGGGGGGCGCGCTCGGCTACACCTTC. This sequence encodes CASSFIPGGALGYTF.

This clone was detected only a few times. This chain joins TRBV7-9 and TRBJ2-4, with D perhaps TRBD1 or TRBD2 (6 bases each). Trimming pared 5 bases from V and 1 base from J, leaving 18 bases between. Germline V gene data show CDR1 as SEHNR and CDR2 as FQNEAQ (reference sequence). The CDR3 has 17 residues. For the CDR3, the DNA is TGTGCCAGCAGCCCGGACGGGGGCGAAGTGGCCAAAAACATTCAGTACTTC. Translating it yields CASSPDGGEVAKNIQYF.

This chain joins TRBV9 and TRBJ2-1; D unresolved. The V gene's germline CDR1 is SGDLS and CDR2 YYNGEE. This CDR3 comprises 13 residues. The ends were cut back, 0 bases at V and 7 bases at J, with 8 bases in the middle. CDR3 protein: CASSVEPTNEQFF. The CDR3 DNA reads as TGTGCCAGCAGCGTAGAACCTACGAATGAGCAGTTCTTC.

This sequence joins TRBV12-5 and TRBJ1-3; D not certain. Germline assignment: CDR1 LGHNT and CDR2 FRNRAP. The V and J ends lost 3 bases and 3 bases respectively, with 6 bases between them. The CDR3 covers 13 residues. The CDR3 nucleotides are TGTGCTAGTGGTTTATCAAGTGGAAACACCATATATTTT. Translated, it gives CASGLSSGNTIYF.

J is TRBJ1-3 and V is TRBV5-5; weak D call: TRBD1 (6 bases). V lost 4 bases and J lost 0, with 11 bases in between. Germline-derived CDR1 and CDR2 are SGHKS and YYEKEE (reference sequence). The CDR3 length is 15 residues. The CDR3 spells CASSITGSSGNTIYF. Here the CDR3 DNA reads TGTGCCAGCAGCATTACAGGGAGCTCTGGAAACACCATATATTTT.

This rearrangement joins TRBV7-9 to TRBJ2-7, with 12 positions matching TRBD1. CDR1 SEHNR and CDR2 FQNEAQ come from the germline V gene (reference sequence). The length of the CDR3 is 16 residues. After removal of 5 bases from V and 3 bases from J, the junction contained 8 bases not matched to a gene. Written as DNA, the CDR3 is TGTGCCAGCAGCGCCCCCAGGGACAGGGGGCACTACGAGCAGTACTTC. Its translation: CASSAPRDRGHYEQYF. Complete variable domain (other parts from reference TRBV7-9 and TRBJ2-7): DTGVSQNPRHKITKRGQNVTFRCDPISEHNRLYWYRQTLGQGPEFLTYFQNEAQLEKSRLLSDRFSAERPKGSFSTLEIQRTEQGDSAMYLCASSAPRDRGHYEQYFGPGTRLTVT.

The rearrangement joins TRBV6-5 to TRBJ2-7, with 7 bases that match TRBD1. The V gene end was trimmed by 6 bases and the J gene end by 3 bases; junction bases not matched to a gene: 8. The germline V gene has CDR1 MNHEY and CDR2 SVGAGI. The CDR3 extends over 14 amino acids. This CDR3 is CASRPRGQIYEQYF. CDR3 DNA: TGTGCCAGCAGGCCCCGGGGACAGATCTACGAGCAGTACTTC.

This clone was seen more than once but under ten times. This chain links TRBV18 with TRBJ2-1, with 10 bases that match TRBD2. V shed 6 bases and J 0 bases; nucleotides not matched to a gene: 11. From germline, CDR1 is KGHSH and CDR2 LQKENI. The CDR3 runs to 18 residues. The CDR3 is CASSPGLAERSSYNEQFF. The CDR3 DNA reads TGTGCCAGCTCCCCCGGACTAGCGGAGAGAAGCTCCTACAATGAGCAGTTCTTC.

This sequence joins TRBV15 and TRBJ1-4; D perhaps matches TRBD1 (5 bases). CDR3 length: 16 residues. With 0 bases removed from V and 7 bases from J, the gap between germline ends came to 15 bases. Germline CDR1 is LNHNV and CDR2 is YYDKDF (reference sequence). The CDR3: CATSRDRRAGGEKLFF. In nucleotides, the CDR3 is TGTGCCACCAGCAGAGATCGGAGGGCGGGGGGTGAAAAACTGTTTTTT.

The chain combines TRBV5-1 with TRBJ2-3, with TRBD2 identical over 10 bases. The CDR3 is 19 residues long. V trimming: 0 bases; J trimming: 2 bases; junction bases outside the gene matches: 12. The germline CDR1 and CDR2 sequences are SGHRS and YFSETQ. The CDR3 is CASSLGLAGGPTDTDTQYF. In nucleotides, the CDR3 is TGCGCCAGCAGCTTGGGGTTAGCGGGAGGACCCACTGACACAGATACGCAGTATTTT.

Remarks on this clone: Other DNA sequences from this sample encode an identical CDR3 as well. This chain connects TRBV4-3 to TRBJ1-5; D remains unclear. The CDR3 runs to 15 residues. Trimming shortened V by 0 bases and J by 0 bases, and 6 bases separated the two germline ends. Germline loops: CDR1 LGHNA, CDR2 YSLEER. CDR3 sequence: CASSQDRGSNQPQHF. CDR3 nucleotide sequence: TGCGCCAGCAGCCAAGATCGGGGTAGCAATCAGCCCCAGCATTTT.

Of note for this clone: At one end the junction does not follow the germline gene, possibly because of a read error. The chain is built from TRBV11-3 and TRBJ2-3; no clear D. This CDR3 is 15 amino acids long. Germline CDR1 is SGHNT and CDR2 is YENEEA. The CDR3 sequence: CASSIRTELTETQYF. CDR3 nucleotides: TGTGCCAGCAGCATCCGGACGGAGCTTACAGAAACGCAGTATTTT.

The J gene is TRBJ1-3, the V gene TRBV7-9, with a tentative D call TRBD1 (5 bases). The CDR3 has 15 amino acids. The germline gives CDR1 SEHNR, CDR2 FQNEAQ (reference sequence). V lost 5 bases, J lost 6 bases, and 17 bases lay in between. The CDR3 region has the DNA TGTGCCAGCAGCATCCCACAGGTTTGGTCAAACACCATATATTTT. This encodes CASSIPQVWSNTIYF. The variable domain in full, completed from reference TRBV7-9 and TRBJ1-3, reads DTGVSQNPRHKITKRGQNVTFRCDPISEHNRLYWYRQTLGQGPEFLTYFQNEAQLEKSRLLSDRFSAERPKGSFSTLEIQRTEQGDSAMYLCASSIPQVWSNTIYFGEGSWLTVV.

The V call is TRBV7-2, the J call TRBJ2-2; 10 positions match TRBD2. Trimming removed 5 bases from V and 0 bases from J; junction bases left unmatched: 12. The CDR3 extends over 19 amino acids. Looked up from germline, CDR1 is SGHTA and CDR2 is FQGNSA. The CDR3 coding sequence is TGTGCCAGCAGCACACCGGGACTAGCGTTTCCTACGAACACCGGGGAGCTGTTTTTT. It is translated as CASSTPGLAFPTNTGELFF.